This T cell receptor (beta chain) was profiled in a study of early stage breast cancer tumors. Study-level background: Most invasive tumors, twelve of 16, were ER+/PR+/HER2-. Findings and caveats of the study: Most shared enriched TCRB sequences were commonly generated ones.

Concerning this clone: Its antigen is not known.

Assay: immunoSEQ multiplex PCR; the TCRdb copy retains only in-frame clones and omits some. The sample lists 45,000 to 60,000 clones; around 83% were seen once. V trimming: 7 bases; J trimming: 5 bases; junction bases outside the gene matches: 6. This CDR3 spans 13 amino acids. Germline V gene lookup returns CDR1 SGHDT and CDR2 YYEEEE. This sequence originates from a person aged 50-59 years with breast cancer. The chain is built from TRBV5-6 and TRBJ1-2; 9 bases match TRBD1. Sequencing was done on a sample of blood. This chain's CDR3 is CASGGTGKYGYTF. As DNA, the CDR3 is TGTGCCAGCGGTGGGACAGGGAAATATGGCTACACCTTC. The full variable domain, completed using reference TRBV5-6 and TRBJ1-2, is DAGVTQSPTHLIKTRGQQVTLRCSPKSGHDTVSWYQQALGQGPQFIFQYYEEEERQRGNFPDRFSGHQFPNYSSELNVNALLLGDSALYLCASGGTGKYGYTFGSGTRLTVV.